Below are 21 T cell receptor beta chains sequenced from a single sample in a study of T cells after yellow fever vaccination. Each CDR3 protein is one row after TCRdb ran MiXCR on the 5' RACE reads. The sample lists around 88,000 distinct CDR3 sequences; roughly 13% were seen once. The material sequenced was CD8+ T cells not binding an NS4B(214-222) dextramer, sorted from PBMCs, taken approximately 22 days after the first yellow fever vaccination. These receptors came from a young man who received the YFV17D yellow fever vaccine.

V is TRBV12-3 or TRBV12-4 and J is TRBJ2-6; maybe TRBD1 (6 bases). This CDR3 has 15 residues. V gave up 7 bases and J gave up 3 bases, with 13 bases separating them. The CDR3 protein is CASTRGSLGANVLTF. The CDR3 DNA reads TGTGCCAGCACCAGGGGATCGCTTGGGGCCAACGTCCTGACTTTC.

This clonotype was counted only a few times. This sequence joins TRBV29-1 and TRBJ2-3; the D gene is possibly TRBD2 (6 bases). Germline V gene lookup returns CDR1 SQVTM and CDR2 ANQGSEA. The length of the CDR3 is 12 residues. V was trimmed by 7 bases and J by 5 bases, leaving 13 bases between them. CDR3 nucleotides: TGCAGCGGGAGCGGGCTCGGAGATACGCAGTATTTT. Translating it yields CSGSGLGDTQYF.

The table lists this clonotype with a few counts. CDR3 residues: CASGLGLSETQYF. The CDR3 DNA reads as TGTGCTAGTGGTTTGGGCCTGAGTGAGACCCAGTACTTC. The J gene is TRBJ2-5, the V gene TRBV12-5; D remains unclear. The CDR3 covers 13 residues. V gave up 1 base and J gave up 5 bases, with 8 bases separating them. Germline V gene lookup returns CDR1 LGHNT and CDR2 FRNRAP.

This clonotype was recorded a few times. The chain recombines TRBV4-3 with TRBJ2-5; TRBD2 might be the D (5 bases). V gave up 0 bases and J gave up 2 bases, with 10 bases separating them. This CDR3 contains 15 residues. From germline, CDR1 is LGHNA and CDR2 YSLEER. In nucleotides, the CDR3 is TGCGCCAGCAGCCAAGAGGTTAGCGCGCAAGAGACCCAGTACTTC. Translation: CASSQEVSAQETQYF.

This clonotype was detected only a few times. CDR3 sequence (DNA): TGTGCCAGCAGCGTTAGCGGGGTAAACTACGAGCAGTACTTC. This translates into CASSVSGVNYEQYF. The chain employs TRBV7-9 and TRBJ2-7; 8 bases agree with TRBD2. This CDR3 is 14 amino acids long. CDR1 and CDR2 (germline): SEHNR, FQNEAQ (reference sequence). V was pared by 5 bases and J by 3 bases, with 6 bases of the junction left unmatched.

Concerning this clonotype: A much larger clone is a single base away; this may be a read error. The rearrangement uses TRBV9 and TRBJ1-1; D gene ambiguous. Germline loops: CDR1 SGDLS, CDR2 YYNGEE. There are 12 residues in the CDR3. The CDR3 sequence is CASSVGNTKAFF. The CDR3 bases are TGTGCCAGCAGCGTAGGTAACACTAAAGCTTTCTTT.

This clonotype was detected many times. The rearrangement uses TRBV11-2 and TRBJ2-1, with 9 bases matching TRBD1. The CDR3 length is 12 residues. V shed 1 base, J shed 12 bases, and the junction held 1 base outside the gene matches. Germline CDR1 reads SGHAT; CDR2 reads FQNNGV. The CDR3 loop reads CASSLVDRGQFF. The DNA of the CDR3 is TGTGCCAGCAGCTTAGTGGACAGGGGGCAGTTCTTC.

This clonotype was observed a handful of times. The chain carries TRBV20-1 and TRBJ1-1; TRBD1 is a possible D gene (5 bases). The CDR3 is 18 amino acids. The V end lost 5 bases, the J end lost 0 bases, and 25 bases lay between the germline ends. Germline CDR1 DFQATT, CDR2 SNEGSKA (reference sequence). As DNA, the CDR3 is TGCAGTGCTTACAGCAGGGTTGGACTTGGGGACTTGAACACTGAAGCTTTCTTT. Its protein product is CSAYSRVGLGDLNTEAFF.

The chain is built from TRBV11-2 and TRBJ2-3, with TRBD2 matching over 7 bases. CDR1 and CDR2 from the germline V gene are SGHAT and FQNNGV. The CDR3 consists of 15 residues. V lost 4 bases to trimming and J lost 4 bases; unmatched junction nucleotides: 8. The CDR3 protein is CASSSGASGSDTQYF. DNA for the CDR3: TGTGCCAGCAGCTCCGGGGCTAGCGGCTCAGATACGCAGTATTTT.

This clonotype occurred a few times. The CDR3 DNA follows: TGTGCCAGCAGCCAAGGCCCTCTGGAGCAGTACTTC. Translating gives CASSQGPLEQYF. V usage is TRBV3-1 and J usage is TRBJ2-7; D is ambiguous. CDR1 is LGHDT and CDR2 is YNNKEL in the germline V gene (reference sequence). Trimming took off 1 base at V and 7 bases at J, with 8 bases between the two ends. The CDR3 runs to 12 residues.

This clonotype was seen only a few times. The rearrangement links TRBV7-9 to TRBJ2-7; 7 positions agree with TRBD1. Germline trimming cut 7 bases from V and 3 bases from J; bases unmatched to any gene: 3. CDR1 and CDR2 from the germline V gene are SEHNR and FQNEAQ (reference sequence). CDR3 length equals 12 residues. The CDR3 protein is CASTQGDYEQYV. DNA for the CDR3: TGTGCCAGCACTCAGGGGGACTACGAGCAGTACGTC.

This clonotype was counted between two and nine times. CDR3 loop: CASSQRRAEPYNEQFF. CDR3 nucleotide sequence: TGTGCCAGCAGCCAGCGGAGGGCAGAACCCTACAATGAGCAGTTCTTC. This chain connects TRBV6-1 to TRBJ2-1; D is possibly TRBD2 (6 bases). This CDR3 comprises 16 residues. The germline V and J ends were trimmed by 6 bases and 2 bases, with 17 bases remaining between them. Germline loops: CDR1 MNHNS, CDR2 SASEGT.

The gene calls are TRBV5-1 and TRBJ2-7; 8 bases are a match to TRBD1. The trim removed 1 base at V and 3 bases at J, leaving 6 bases unmatched. Germline lookup yields CDR1 SGHRS and CDR2 YFSETQ. This CDR3 region has 15 residues. CDR3 residues: CASSLSAGQGYEQYV. The CDR3 DNA reads TGCGCCAGCAGCTTGAGCGCAGGACAGGGCTACGAGCAGTACGTC.

This clonotype was recorded a few times. The CDR3 nucleotides read TGTGCCAGCAGCTTAGGGCAGGGGGGGAACACTGAAGCTTTCTTT. Protein product: CASSLGQGGNTEAFF. V is TRBV7-6 and J is TRBJ1-1; 7 nucleotides agree with TRBD1. V shed 1 base and J 1 base; nucleotides not matched to a gene: 3. Germline V gene data show CDR1 as SGHVS and CDR2 as FNYEAQ. CDR3 length: 15 amino acids.

The V and J genes are TRBV4-1 and TRBJ2-1, with D tentatively TRBD1 or TRBD2 (5 bases each). CDR1 is MGHRA, CDR2 YSYEKL, per germline. The ends were cut back, 5 bases at V and 8 bases at J, with 13 bases in the middle. This CDR3 has 13 residues. CDR3 sequence reads: CASSSRWGYEQFF. The CDR3 bases are TGCGCCAGCAGCTCGAGGTGGGGGTATGAGCAGTTCTTC.

This clonotype has just a few counts. This sequence joins TRBV4-1 and TRBJ1-1; D perhaps matches TRBD1 (6 bases). CDR3 size: 14 residues. Germline loops: CDR1 MGHRA, CDR2 YSYEKL. V lost 3 bases, J lost 4 bases, and 12 bases lay in between. CDR3 residues: CASSHAGVTTEAFF. CDR3 DNA: TGCGCCAGCAGCCATGCAGGGGTTACCACTGAAGCTTTCTTT.

J is TRBJ2-1 and V is TRBV12-5; weak D call: TRBD1 (6 bases). Germline V gives CDR1 LGHNT, CDR2 FRNRAP. This CDR3 has 12 residues. CDR3 amino acids: CAGQSSYNEQFF. The CDR3 DNA reads TGTGCAGGACAGAGCTCCTACAATGAGCAGTTCTTC.

This chain's CDR3 is CASSLAPGSTYNEQFF. The CDR3 region has the DNA TGTGCCAGCAGCTTGGCCCCGGGTTCTACCTACAATGAGCAGTTCTTC. V and J are TRBV5-4 and TRBJ2-1; unclear D gene. Germline lookup yields CDR1 SGHNT and CDR2 YYREEE (reference sequence). Trimming pared 0 bases from V and 2 bases from J, leaving 12 bases between. CDR3 length: 16 amino acids. The variable domain in full, completed from reference TRBV5-4 and TRBJ2-1, reads ETGVTQSPTHLIKTRGQQVTLRCSSQSGHNTVSWYQQALGQGPQFIFQYYREEENGRGNFPPRFSGLQFPNYSSELNVNALELDDSALYLCASSLAPGSTYNEQFFGPGTRLTVL.

This clonotype appeared a few times. The chain links TRBV7-7 to TRBJ2-6; D unclear. The CDR3 has 15 amino acids. Germline V gene lookup returns CDR1 SSHAT and CDR2 FNYEAQ (reference sequence). The V gene lost 8 bases and the J gene lost 1 base, with 12 bases spanning the gap. The CDR3 sequence is CASGQFWSGANVLTF. The CDR3 bases are TGTGCCAGCGGGCAGTTCTGGTCTGGGGCCAACGTCCTGACTTTC.

The chain carries TRBV14 and TRBJ2-2; D is unresolved. Looked up from germline, CDR1 is SGHDN and CDR2 is FVKESK. This CDR3 spans 17 amino acids. V dropped 4 bases and J dropped 2 bases, with 17 bases sitting between them. The CDR3 coding sequence is TGTGCCAGCAGCCCCATCTTACCAGTTCTAAACACCGGGGAGCTGTTTTTT. Its protein is CASSPILPVLNTGELFF.

V gene TRBV5-1 combines with J gene TRBJ1-5; possible D gene TRBD1, 6 bases. CDR1 and CDR2 from the germline V gene are SGHRS and YFSETQ. Between the trimmed V and J ends, which lost 1 base and 3 bases, there was a span of 11 bases. This CDR3 spans 15 amino acids. CDR3 residues: CASSLMDSSNQPQHF. As DNA, the CDR3 is TGCGCCAGCAGCTTGATGGACAGCTCCAATCAGCCCCAGCATTTT.